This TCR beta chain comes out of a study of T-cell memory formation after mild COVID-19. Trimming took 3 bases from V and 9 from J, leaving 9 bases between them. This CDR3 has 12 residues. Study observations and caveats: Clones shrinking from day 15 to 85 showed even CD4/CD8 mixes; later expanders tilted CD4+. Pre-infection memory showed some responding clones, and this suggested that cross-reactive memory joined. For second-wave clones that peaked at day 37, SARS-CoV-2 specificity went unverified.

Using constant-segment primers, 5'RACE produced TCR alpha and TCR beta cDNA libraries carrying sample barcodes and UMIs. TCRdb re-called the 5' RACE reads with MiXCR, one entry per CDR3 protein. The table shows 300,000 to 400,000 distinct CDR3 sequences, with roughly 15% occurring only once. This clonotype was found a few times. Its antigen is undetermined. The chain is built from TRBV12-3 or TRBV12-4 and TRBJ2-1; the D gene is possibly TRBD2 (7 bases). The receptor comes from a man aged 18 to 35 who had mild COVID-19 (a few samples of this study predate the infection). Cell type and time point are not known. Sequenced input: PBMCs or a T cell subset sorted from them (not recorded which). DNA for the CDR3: TGTGCCAGCAGTTTCGGGGGGCCTGAGCAGTTCTTC. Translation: CASSFGGPEQFF.